This paragraph reports one T cell receptor (beta chain). The antigen remains undetermined. Other DNA sequences in the same sample also yield this CDR3. Donors underwent one heparinised blood draw, around 120 mL on average. Expressed TCRB transcripts were sequenced because the entire RNA isolate underwent reverse transcription. Only in-frame clones appear in the TCRdb table, and some are missing; sequencing was by immunoSEQ multiplex PCR. The data show hundreds of thousands of clones, roughly 13% seen once. The data are from a study of beta chain features in type 1 diabetes. Study observations and caveats: Type 1 diabetes patients showed a moderate but significant shortening of TCRB CDR3s in all four CD4+ subsets. Patients' naive, central memory and regulatory TCRB repertoires appeared more alike than those of healthy donors.

V was trimmed by 3 bases and J by 5 bases, leaving 4 bases between them. In germline, CDR1 is KGHSH, CDR2 LQKENI. There are 11 residues in the CDR3. Sequences were obtained from naive CD4+ T cells from blood. This chain connects TRBV18 to TRBJ2-5; the D is unclear. This clonotype was sampled from a man younger than 35 with type 1 diabetes. Here the CDR3 DNA reads TGTGCCAGCTCACCGGGGGAGACCCAGTACTTC. As protein: CASSPGETQYF. Filled out from reference TRBV18 and TRBJ2-5, the complete variable domain reads NAGVMQNPRHLVRRRGQEARLRCSPMKGHSHVYWYRQLPEEGLKFMVYLQKENIIDESGMPKERFSAEFPKEGPSILRIQQVVRGDSAAYFCASSPGETQYFGPGTRLLVL.